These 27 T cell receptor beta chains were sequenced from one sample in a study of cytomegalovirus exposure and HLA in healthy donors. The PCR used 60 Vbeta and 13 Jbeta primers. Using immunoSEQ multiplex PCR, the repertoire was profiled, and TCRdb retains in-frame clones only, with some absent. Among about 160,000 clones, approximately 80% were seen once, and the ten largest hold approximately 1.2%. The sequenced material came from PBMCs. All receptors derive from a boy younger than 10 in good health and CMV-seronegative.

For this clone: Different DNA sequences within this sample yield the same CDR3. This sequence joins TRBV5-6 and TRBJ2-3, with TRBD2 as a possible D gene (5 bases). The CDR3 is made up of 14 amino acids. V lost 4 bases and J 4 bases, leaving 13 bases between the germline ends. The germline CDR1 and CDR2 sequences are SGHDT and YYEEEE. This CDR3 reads CASSLREGADTQYF. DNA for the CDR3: TGTGCCAGCAGCCTTAGAGAGGGAGCAGATACGCAGTATTTT.

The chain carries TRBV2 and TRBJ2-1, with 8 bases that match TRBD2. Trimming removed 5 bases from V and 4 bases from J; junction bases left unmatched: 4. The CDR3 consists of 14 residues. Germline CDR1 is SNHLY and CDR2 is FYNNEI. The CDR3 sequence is CASSPGLEYNEQFF. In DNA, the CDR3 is TGTGCCAGCAGTCCGGGACTAGAGTACAATGAGCAGTTCTTC.

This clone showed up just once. CDR3 region: CASSFAGDSYNEQFF. DNA of the CDR3: TGTGCCAGCAGCTTTGCAGGGGACTCCTACAATGAGCAGTTCTTC. The chain has TRBV5-8 and TRBJ2-1; D is perhaps TRBD1 (6 bases). Germline V CDR1 and CDR2: SGHTS, YDEGEE. The CDR3 runs to 15 residues. With 2 bases removed from V and 0 bases from J, the gap between germline ends came to 9 bases.

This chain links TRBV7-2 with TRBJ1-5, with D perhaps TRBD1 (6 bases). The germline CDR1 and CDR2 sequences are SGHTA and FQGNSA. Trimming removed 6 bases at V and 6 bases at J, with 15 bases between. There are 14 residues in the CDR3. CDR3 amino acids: CASRGKGVGQPQHF. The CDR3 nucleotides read TGTGCCAGCAGAGGGAAGGGGGTGGGTCAGCCCCAGCATTTT.

This CDR3 is CASSLGGTSGRALEQYF. The CDR3 bases are TGTGCCAGCAGCTTAGGAGGGACTAGCGGGAGGGCCCTCGAGCAGTACTTC. The chain links TRBV7-2 to TRBJ2-7; 16 bases match TRBD2. The CDR3 contains 17 residues. With 1 base clipped from V and 6 bases from J, the junction kept 6 bases outside the gene matches. Germline CDR1 is SGHTA and CDR2 is FQGNSA. The full variable domain, with the rest looked up from reference TRBV7-2 and TRBJ2-7, is GAGVSQSPSNKVTEKGKDVELRCDPISGHTALYWYRQSLGQGLEFLIYFQGNSAPDKSGLPSDRFSAERTGGSVSTLTIQRTQQEDSAVYLCASSLGGTSGRALEQYFGPGTRLTVT.

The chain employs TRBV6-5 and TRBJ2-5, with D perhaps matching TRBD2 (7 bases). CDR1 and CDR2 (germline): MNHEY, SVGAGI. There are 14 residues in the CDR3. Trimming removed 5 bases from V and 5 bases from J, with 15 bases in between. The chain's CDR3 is CASSGLGGGETQYF. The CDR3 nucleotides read TGTGCCAGCAGTGGACTAGGGGGAGGGGAGACCCAGTACTTC.

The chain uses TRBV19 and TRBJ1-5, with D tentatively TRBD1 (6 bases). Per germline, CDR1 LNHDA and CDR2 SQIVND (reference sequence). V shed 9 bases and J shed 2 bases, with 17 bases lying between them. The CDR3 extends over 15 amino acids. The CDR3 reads CASRIREGGNQPQHF. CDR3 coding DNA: TGTGCCAGCCGGATTAGGGAGGGGGGCAATCAGCCCCAGCATTTT.

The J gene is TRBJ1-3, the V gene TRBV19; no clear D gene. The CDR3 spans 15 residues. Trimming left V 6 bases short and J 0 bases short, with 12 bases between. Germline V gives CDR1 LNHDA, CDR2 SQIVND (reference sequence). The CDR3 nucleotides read TGTGCCAGTAGACGTGGCAGAAGCTCTGGAAACACCATATATTTT. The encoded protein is CASRRGRSSGNTIYF.

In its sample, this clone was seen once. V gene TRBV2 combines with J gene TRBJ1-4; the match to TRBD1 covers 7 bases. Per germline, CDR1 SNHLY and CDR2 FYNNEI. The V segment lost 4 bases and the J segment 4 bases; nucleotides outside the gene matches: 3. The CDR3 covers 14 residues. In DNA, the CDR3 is TGTGCCAGCAGTGGGACAGGAAATAATGAAAAACTGTTTTTT. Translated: CASSGTGNNEKLFF.

The CDR3 nucleotides read TGCAGCGTTGACCTAAACGGGGGAGCTTTCTTT. This sequence encodes CSVDLNGGAFF. The chain links TRBV29-1 to TRBJ1-1; D is possibly TRBD1 (5 bases). Trimming pared 3 bases from V and 10 bases from J, leaving 12 bases between. CDR3 length: 11 residues. Germline loops: CDR1 SQVTM, CDR2 ANQGSEA.

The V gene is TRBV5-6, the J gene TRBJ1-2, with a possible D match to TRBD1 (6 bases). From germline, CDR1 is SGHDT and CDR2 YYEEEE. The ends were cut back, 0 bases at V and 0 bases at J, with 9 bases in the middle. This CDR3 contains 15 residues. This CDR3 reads CASSLVGAPNYGYTF. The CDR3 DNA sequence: TGTGCCAGCAGCTTGGTGGGGGCCCCTAACTATGGCTACACCTTC.

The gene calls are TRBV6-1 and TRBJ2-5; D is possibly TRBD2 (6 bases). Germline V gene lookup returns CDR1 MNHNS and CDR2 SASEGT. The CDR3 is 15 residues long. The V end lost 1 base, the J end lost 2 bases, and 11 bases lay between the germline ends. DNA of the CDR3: TGTGCCAGCAGTGAAGTATTAGCGGTGCAAGAGACCCAGTACTTC. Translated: CASSEVLAVQETQYF.

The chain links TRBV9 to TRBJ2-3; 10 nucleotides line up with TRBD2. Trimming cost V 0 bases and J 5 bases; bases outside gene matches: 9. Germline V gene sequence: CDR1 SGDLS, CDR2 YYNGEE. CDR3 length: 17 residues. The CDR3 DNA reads TGTGCCAGCAGCGTAGATCCCCGAGCGGGGGGGCAAGATACGCAGTATTTT. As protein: CASSVDPRAGGQDTQYF.

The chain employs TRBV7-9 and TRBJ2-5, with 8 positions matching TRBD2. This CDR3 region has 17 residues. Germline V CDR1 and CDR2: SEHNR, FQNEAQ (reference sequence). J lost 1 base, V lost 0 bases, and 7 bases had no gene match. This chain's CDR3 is CASSLASSGRPQETQYF. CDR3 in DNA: TGTGCCAGCAGCTTAGCATCGAGCGGGAGACCCCAAGAGACCCAGTACTTC. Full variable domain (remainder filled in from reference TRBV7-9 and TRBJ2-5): DTGVSQNPRHKITKRGQNVTFRCDPISEHNRLYWYRQTLGQGPEFLTYFQNEAQLEKSRLLSDRFSAERPKGSFSTLEIQRTEQGDSAMYLCASSLASSGRPQETQYFGPGTRLLVL.

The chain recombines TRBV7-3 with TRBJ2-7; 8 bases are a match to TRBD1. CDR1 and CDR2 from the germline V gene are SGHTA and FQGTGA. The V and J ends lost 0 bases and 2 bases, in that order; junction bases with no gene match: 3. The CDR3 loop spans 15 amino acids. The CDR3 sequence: CASSLTGTGTYEQYF. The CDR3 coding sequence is TGTGCCAGCAGCTTAACCGGGACAGGTACCTACGAGCAGTACTTC.

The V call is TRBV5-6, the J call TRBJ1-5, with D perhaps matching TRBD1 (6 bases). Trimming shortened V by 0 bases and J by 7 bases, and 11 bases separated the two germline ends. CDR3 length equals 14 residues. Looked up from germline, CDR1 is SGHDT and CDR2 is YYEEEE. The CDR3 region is CASSLEGGAQPQHF. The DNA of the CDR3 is TGTGCCAGCAGCTTGGAGGGGGGGGCCCAGCCCCAGCATTTT.

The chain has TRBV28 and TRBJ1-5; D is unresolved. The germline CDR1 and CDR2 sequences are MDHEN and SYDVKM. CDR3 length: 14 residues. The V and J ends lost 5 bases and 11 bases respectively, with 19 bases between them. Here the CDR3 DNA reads TGTGCCAGCAGTCCCGGAAGAGGATCCCGGACCCAGCATTTT. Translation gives CASSPGRGSRTQHF.

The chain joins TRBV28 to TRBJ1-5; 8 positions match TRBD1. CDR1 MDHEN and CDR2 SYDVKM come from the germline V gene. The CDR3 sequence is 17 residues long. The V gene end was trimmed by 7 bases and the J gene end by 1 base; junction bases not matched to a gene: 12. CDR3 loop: CASTTGGQGWSNQPQHF. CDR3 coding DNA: TGTGCCAGCACCACAGGGGGTCAGGGGTGGAGCAATCAGCCCCAGCATTTT.

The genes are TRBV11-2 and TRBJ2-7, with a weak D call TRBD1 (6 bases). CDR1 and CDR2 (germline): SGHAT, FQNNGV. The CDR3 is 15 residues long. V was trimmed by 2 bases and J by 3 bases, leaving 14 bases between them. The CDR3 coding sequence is TGTGCCAGCAGCTTAACGTACAGGGACCTCTACGAGCAGTACGTC. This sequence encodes CASSLTYRDLYEQYV.

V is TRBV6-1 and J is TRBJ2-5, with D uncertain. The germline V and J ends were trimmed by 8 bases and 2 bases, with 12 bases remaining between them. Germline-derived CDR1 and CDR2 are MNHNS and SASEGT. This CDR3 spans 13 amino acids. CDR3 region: CASGRARQETQYF. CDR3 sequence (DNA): TGTGCCAGCGGTCGTGCTCGGCAAGAGACCCAGTACTTC.

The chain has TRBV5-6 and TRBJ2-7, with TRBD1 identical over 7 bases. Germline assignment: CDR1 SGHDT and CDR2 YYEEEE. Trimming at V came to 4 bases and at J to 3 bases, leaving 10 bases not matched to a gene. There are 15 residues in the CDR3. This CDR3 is CASSHSGTVYYEQYF. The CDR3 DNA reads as TGTGCCAGCAGCCATTCCGGGACAGTTTACTACGAGCAGTACTTC.

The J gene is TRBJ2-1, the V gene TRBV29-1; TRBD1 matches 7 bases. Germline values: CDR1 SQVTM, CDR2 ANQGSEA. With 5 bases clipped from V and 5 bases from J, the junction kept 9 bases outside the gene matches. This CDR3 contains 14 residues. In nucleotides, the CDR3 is TGCAGCGTTAATTTCGGGACAGCGGACAATGAGCAGTTCTTC. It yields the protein CSVNFGTADNEQFF.

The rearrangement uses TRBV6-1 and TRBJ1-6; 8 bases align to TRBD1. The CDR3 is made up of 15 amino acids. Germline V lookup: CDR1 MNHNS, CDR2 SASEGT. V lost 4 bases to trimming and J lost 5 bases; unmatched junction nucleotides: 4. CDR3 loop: CASSGGQGDNSPLHF. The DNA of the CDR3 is TGTGCCAGCAGTGGAGGACAGGGAGATAATTCACCCCTCCACTTT.

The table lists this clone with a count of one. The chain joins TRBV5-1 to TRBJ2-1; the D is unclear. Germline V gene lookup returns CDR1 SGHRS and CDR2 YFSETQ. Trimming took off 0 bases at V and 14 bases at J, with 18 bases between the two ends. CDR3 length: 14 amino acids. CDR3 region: CASSLDSRGLGEFF. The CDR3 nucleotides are TGCGCCAGCAGCTTGGACTCCAGAGGTCTAGGTGAGTTCTTC.

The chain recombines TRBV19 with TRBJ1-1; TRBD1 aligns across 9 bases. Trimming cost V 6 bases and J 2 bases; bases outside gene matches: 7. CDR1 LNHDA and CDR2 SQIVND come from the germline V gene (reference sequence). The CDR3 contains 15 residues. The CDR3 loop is CASSKPGQGNTEAFF. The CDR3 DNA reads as TGTGCCAGTAGCAAACCGGGACAGGGTAACACTGAAGCTTTCTTT. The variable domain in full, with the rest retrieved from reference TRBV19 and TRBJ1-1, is DGGITQSPKYLFRKEGQNVTLSCEQNLNHDAMYWYRQDPGQGLRLIYYSQIVNDFQKGDIAEGYSVSREKKESFPLTVTSAQKNPTAFYLCASSKPGQGNTEAFFGQGTRLTVV.

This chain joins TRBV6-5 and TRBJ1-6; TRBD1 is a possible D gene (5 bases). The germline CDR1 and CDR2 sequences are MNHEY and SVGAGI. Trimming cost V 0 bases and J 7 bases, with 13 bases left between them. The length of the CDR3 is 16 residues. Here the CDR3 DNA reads TGTGCCAGCAGTTACTCGGGCAGGGCGGGGAATTCACCCCTCCACTTT. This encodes CASSYSGRAGNSPLHF.

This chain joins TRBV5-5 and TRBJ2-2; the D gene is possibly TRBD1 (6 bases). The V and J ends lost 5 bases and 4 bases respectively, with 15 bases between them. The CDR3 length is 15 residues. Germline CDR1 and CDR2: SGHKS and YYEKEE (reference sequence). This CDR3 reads CASSVVLRGTGELFF. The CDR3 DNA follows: TGTGCCAGCAGTGTTGTCCTCAGGGGCACCGGGGAGCTGTTTTTT.